The 26 T cell receptor beta chains below come from one sample, sequenced in a study of regulatory T cells in long-lasting Graves disease. Both iRepertoire HTBI primers and Arm-PCR of CDR3 regions were used to build the TCR beta libraries. TCRdb fed the multiplex PCR reads into MiXCR, producing one record per CDR3 protein. The top ten hold more than 20% of the sample, which has 200,000 to 250,000 distinct CDR3 sequences, around 20% seen once. The time point denotes: newly diagnosed GD, antithyroid drugs for less than 3 months. The authors made the TCR library using RNA they extracted from PBMCs. Sequencing was performed on peripheral blood mononuclear cells (PBMCs), taken at new diagnosis, from a patient treated with antithyroid drugs. The source is a female donor with Graves disease.

This clonotype came up many times. The J gene is TRBJ2-2, the V gene TRBV11-2; 7 positions agree with TRBD1. V lost 5 bases to trimming and J lost 7 bases; unmatched junction nucleotides: 7. The CDR3 loop spans 14 amino acids. Germline loops: CDR1 SGHAT, CDR2 FQNNGV. CDR3 in amino acids: CASSPTTGLGELFF. Here the CDR3 DNA reads TGTGCCAGCAGCCCAACGACAGGGCTCGGGGAGCTGTTTTTT. The whole variable domain, filled in from reference TRBV11-2 and TRBJ2-2, reads EAGVAQSPRYKIIEKRQSVAFWCNPISGHATLYWYQQILGQGPKLLIQFQNNGVVDDSQLPKDRFSAERLKGVDSTLKIQPAKLEDSAVYLCASSPTTGLGELFFGEGSRLTVL.

There are a few counts of this clonotype. J is TRBJ1-1 and V is TRBV5-4; D gene uncertain. Trimming left V 4 bases short and J 6 bases short, with 16 bases between. Germline-derived CDR1 and CDR2 are SGHNT and YYREEE (reference sequence). This CDR3 contains 14 residues. The CDR3 loop reads CASSPRGGWAEAFF. CDR3 coding DNA: TGTGCCAGCAGCCCCCGTGGAGGTTGGGCTGAAGCTTTCTTT.

This clonotype appeared many times. The rearrangement joins TRBV20-1 to TRBJ1-1, with unresolved D. The CDR3 contains 13 residues. The germline gives CDR1 DFQATT, CDR2 SNEGSKA (reference sequence). Trimming removed 6 bases from V and 0 bases from J, with 11 bases in between. The CDR3 region is CSALQSMNTEAFF. DNA for the CDR3: TGCAGTGCACTACAGTCGATGAACACTGAAGCTTTCTTT.

In its sample, this clonotype was seen many times. The chain combines TRBV11-2 with TRBJ1-1; 8 bases are shared with TRBD1. Losses at the gene ends were 1 base for V and 8 bases for J; bases not matched to a gene: 12. The CDR3 is 16 amino acids. Germline CDR1 is SGHAT and CDR2 is FQNNGV. The CDR3 sequence: CASSLAPGGDRLEAFF. The CDR3 bases are TGTGCCAGCAGCTTAGCGCCAGGGGGCGACCGCTTGGAAGCTTTCTTT.

Ten or more counts support this clonotype. V and J are TRBV10-3 and TRBJ2-3; 10 bases align to TRBD2. Germline V lookup: CDR1 ENHRY, CDR2 SYGVKD. The CDR3 consists of 17 residues. Trimming cost V 6 bases and J 0 bases; bases outside gene matches: 9. The CDR3 nucleotides are TGTGCCATCAGAGCTGTCACGACTAGCGGGAGCACAGATACGCAGTATTTT. As protein: CAIRAVTTSGSTDTQYF.

This clonotype occurred many times. This chain uses TRBV7-9 with TRBJ1-2; D might be TRBD1 (6 bases). The CDR3 runs to 14 residues. Trimming shortened V by 1 base and J by 2 bases, and 8 bases separated the two germline ends. From germline, CDR1 is SEHNR and CDR2 FQNEAQ (reference sequence). CDR3 sequence (DNA): TGTGCCAGCAGCTTAGTAGACAGGAACTATGGCTACACCTTC. Protein product: CASSLVDRNYGYTF.

This clonotype has at least ten counts. The chain's CDR3 is CASSPWQYRGQGTNEQFF. DNA for the CDR3: TGTGCCAGCAGCCCCTGGCAGTACAGGGGACAGGGGACCAATGAGCAGTTCTTC. This chain links TRBV7-9 with TRBJ2-1; 10 bases line up with TRBD1. With V trimmed by 5 bases and J by 6 bases, 16 bases remained unmatched. Germline CDR1 is SEHNR and CDR2 is FQNEAQ (reference sequence). This CDR3 contains 18 residues.

The chain is built from TRBV7-9 and TRBJ2-1, with D perhaps matching TRBD1 (7 bases). Germline V CDR1 and CDR2: SEHNR, FQNEAQ (reference sequence). The ends were cut back, 7 bases at V and 12 bases at J, with 22 bases in the middle. This CDR3 is 14 amino acids long. CDR3 nucleotides: TGTGCCAGCATCTGGGGCAGGGGGGATTGGGTGCAGTTCTTC. Residues: CASIWGRGDWVQFF.

CDR3 bases: TGTGCCAGCAGCCATGGTCACAGGGTTGGAGATACGCAGTATTTT. It yields the protein CASSHGHRVGDTQYF. V gene TRBV11-1 combines with J gene TRBJ2-3; D perhaps matches TRBD1 (6 bases). CDR3 length: 15 residues. V was shortened by 5 bases and J by 5 bases, with 17 bases between the two germline ends. CDR1 SGHAT and CDR2 FQDESV come from the germline V gene (reference sequence).

This clonotype was observed many times. V gene TRBV6-1 combines with J gene TRBJ1-3; possible D gene TRBD1, 6 bases. CDR3 length: 14 residues. V lost 9 bases and J 1 base, leaving 13 bases between the germline ends. Germline loops: CDR1 MNHNS, CDR2 SASEGT. The CDR3 loop reads CASMGGGSGNTIYF. The CDR3, as DNA: TGTGCCAGTATGGGAGGGGGATCTGGAAACACCATATATTTT.

This clonotype was seen many times. The chain combines TRBV12-3 or TRBV12-4 with TRBJ2-5, with 10 bases lining up with TRBD2. There are 14 residues in the CDR3. J lost 2 bases, V lost 8 bases, and 5 bases had no gene match. The CDR3 DNA reads TGTGCCAGCCTATCGACTAGCGGGCAAGAGACCCAGTACTTC. Translating it yields CASLSTSGQETQYF.

A remark on this clonotype: A single base separates this from a much larger clone, so it may be a read error. V usage is TRBV28 and J usage is TRBJ2-7; 8 positions match TRBD1. The CDR3 covers 14 residues. Germline CDR1 MDHEN, CDR2 SYDVKM. CDR3 coding DNA: TGTGCCAGCAGTGAGGACAGGGCGGCCTACGAGCAGCACTTC. Translating it yields CASSEDRAAYEQHF.

The table lists this clonotype with many counts. J is TRBJ2-1 and V is TRBV6-2 or TRBV6-3, with D tentatively TRBD1 or TRBD2 (6 bases each). Per germline, CDR1 MNHEY and CDR2 SVGEGT. The ends were cut back, 6 bases at V and 7 bases at J, with 31 bases in the middle. The CDR3 spans 19 residues. In DNA, the CDR3 is TGTGCCAGCAGGACAGGACAAGTCCACCGGGGGTCATACGCTAATGAGCAGTTCTTC. Translating gives CASRTGQVHRGSYANEQFF.

In its sample, this clonotype was seen many times. The rearrangement uses TRBV30 and TRBJ1-6; D remains ambiguous. The CDR3 sequence is 12 residues long. Germline-derived CDR1 and CDR2 are GTSNPN and SVGIG (reference sequence). V was cut by 1 base and J by 7 bases, with 5 bases left in between. Written as DNA, the CDR3 is TGTGCCTGGAGTGAAGGGAATTCACCCCTCCACTTT. Translating it yields CAWSEGNSPLHF.

In this sample, this clonotype turned up many times. J is TRBJ2-5 and V is TRBV12-3 or TRBV12-4; D is possibly TRBD1 or TRBD2 (5 bases each). CDR3 length: 13 residues. The germline V and J ends were trimmed by 4 bases and 4 bases, with 10 bases remaining between them. CDR3 residues: CASSWGPRETQYF. The CDR3, as DNA: TGTGCCAGCAGTTGGGGACCGCGAGAGACCCAGTACTTC.

This clonotype was picked up many times. The chain is built from TRBV19 and TRBJ2-3, with D tentatively TRBD2 (6 bases). Germline V CDR1 and CDR2: LNHDA, SQIVND (reference sequence). V was clipped by 1 base and J by 5 bases, with 19 bases between them. CDR3 length: 17 residues. The CDR3 nucleotides are TGTGCCAGTAGTATAGGGCTTAGCGGCCCTAGGAGAGATACGCAGTATTTT. Amino acid sequence: CASSIGLSGPRRDTQYF.

This clonotype was seen many times. This rearrangement joins TRBV7-2 to TRBJ2-7, with D perhaps assigned TRBD1 or TRBD2 (6 bases each). Germline CDR1 SGHTA, CDR2 FQGNSA. With 5 bases removed from V and 6 bases from J, the gap between germline ends came to 20 bases. The CDR3 is 15 residues long. The CDR3 reads CASSPEWGAYGEQYF. Written as DNA, the CDR3 is TGTGCCAGCAGCCCAGAGTGGGGGGCCTACGGCGAGCAGTACTTC.

The J gene is TRBJ2-7, the V gene TRBV28; no definite D call. This CDR3 region has 13 residues. V shed 2 bases and J shed 7 bases, with 12 bases lying between them. From germline, CDR1 is MDHEN and CDR2 SYDVKM. CDR3 nucleotides: TGTGCCAGCAGTTTACTGGACGGAGCGGAGCAGTACTTC. Translation gives CASSLLDGAEQYF. Drawing the rest from reference TRBV28 and TRBJ2-7, the complete variable domain is DVKVTQSSRYLVKRTGEKVFLECVQDMDHENMFWYRQDPGLGLRLIYFSYDVKMKEKGDIPEGYSVSREKKERFSLILESASTNQTSMYLCASSLLDGAEQYFGPGTRLTVT.

This clonotype appeared many times. CDR3 DNA sequence: TGTGCCAGCAGTTCCCAGAGCAGGGGCTACACCTTC. Protein product: CASSSQSRGYTF. The chain couples TRBV6-5 to TRBJ1-2; no clear D. This CDR3 is built from 12 residues. V was cut by 4 bases and J by 8 bases, with 11 bases left in between. From germline, CDR1 is MNHEY and CDR2 SVGAGI.

The table lists this clonotype with many counts. V is TRBV20-1 and J is TRBJ2-7; TRBD2 aligns across 14 bases. V lost 6 bases and J lost 5; bases outside the gene matches: 9. The CDR3 is 15 residues long. The germline V gene has CDR1 DFQATT and CDR2 SNEGSKA (reference sequence). The CDR3 reads CSATLRLAGGDEQYF. The CDR3 DNA sequence: TGCAGTGCCACCCTAAGACTAGCGGGAGGGGACGAGCAGTACTTC.

This clonotype has at least ten counts. This chain uses TRBV12-3 or TRBV12-4 with TRBJ1-1, with D maybe TRBD1 (6 bases). With 5 bases removed from V and 0 bases from J, the gap between germline ends came to 10 bases. This CDR3 contains 14 residues. The CDR3 reads CASSPGTLNTEAFF. The CDR3 DNA is TGTGCCAGCAGTCCCGGGACACTGAACACTGAAGCTTTCTTT.

With respect to this clonotype: A read error may explain this, as a much larger clone is one base away. This chain connects TRBV14 to TRBJ2-5; TRBD1 matches at 8 bases. Germline V gene sequence: CDR1 SGHDN, CDR2 FVKESK. The CDR3 spans 13 residues. V dropped 4 bases and J dropped 11; count of bases not matched to a gene: 9. The CDR3 DNA follows: TGTGCCAGCAGCCCGGGACAGGTCAATGAGCAGTACTTC. Translated: CASSPGQVNEQYF.

This clonotype was counted many times. The V gene is TRBV4-1, the J gene TRBJ1-4; TRBD1 agrees at 9 bases. V was pared by 2 bases and J by 6 bases, with 10 bases of the junction left unmatched. Germline V gene sequence: CDR1 MGHRA, CDR2 YSYEKL. CDR3 length: 17 amino acids. The CDR3 nucleotides are TGCGCCAGCAGCCAACGTACAGGGGGCGGTTTGGATGAAAAACTGTTTTTT. Amino acid sequence: CASSQRTGGGLDEKLFF.

This clonotype was counted ten times or more. The gene calls are TRBV20-1 and TRBJ2-7; 9 nucleotides match TRBD2. Trimming cost V 3 bases and J 4 bases; bases outside gene matches: 13. Germline CDR1 DFQATT, CDR2 SNEGSKA (reference sequence). The CDR3 covers 16 residues. The CDR3 region has the DNA TGCAGTGCTAGGCAGTGGTCTAGCGGGAAACAATACGAGCAGTACTTC. It codes for CSARQWSSGKQYEQYF.

The chain recombines TRBV9 with TRBJ2-2; D is possibly TRBD1 (6 bases). V was pared by 3 bases and J by 5 bases, with 11 bases between. This CDR3 region has 14 residues. Germline CDR1 and CDR2: SGDLS and YYNGEE. This chain's CDR3 is CASSADRGTGELFF. CDR3 DNA sequence: TGTGCCAGCAGCGCCGATAGGGGGACCGGGGAGCTGTTTTTT.

In this sample, this clonotype turned up a few times. V and J are TRBV9 and TRBJ2-7, with 16 bases matching TRBD2. CDR3 length: 15 residues. V dropped 0 bases and J dropped 9; count of bases not matched to a gene: 3. Germline loops: CDR1 SGDLS, CDR2 YYNGEE. For the CDR3, the DNA is TGTGCCAGCAGCGTAGAGGGGACTAGCGGGAGGGGGCAGTACTTC. Translated, it gives CASSVEGTSGRGQYF.